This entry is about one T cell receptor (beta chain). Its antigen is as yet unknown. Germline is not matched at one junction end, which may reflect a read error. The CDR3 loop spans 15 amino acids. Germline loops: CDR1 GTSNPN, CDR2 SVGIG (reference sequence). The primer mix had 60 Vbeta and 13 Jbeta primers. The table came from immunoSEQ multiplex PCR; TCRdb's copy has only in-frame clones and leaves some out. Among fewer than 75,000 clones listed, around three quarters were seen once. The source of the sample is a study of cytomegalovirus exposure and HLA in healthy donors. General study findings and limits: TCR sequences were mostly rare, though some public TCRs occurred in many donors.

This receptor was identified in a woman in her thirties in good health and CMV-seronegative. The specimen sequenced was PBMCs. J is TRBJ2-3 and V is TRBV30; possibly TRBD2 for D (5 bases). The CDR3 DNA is TGTGCCTGGGGTGTCCGGGGTTCGTCGACAGATACGCAGTATTTT. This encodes CAWGVRGSSTDTQYF. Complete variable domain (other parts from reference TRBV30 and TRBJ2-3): SQTIHQWPATLVQPVGSPLSLECTVEGTSNPNLYWYRQAAGRGLQLLFYSVGIGQISSEVPQNLSASRPQDRQFILSSKKLLLSDSGFYLCAWGVRGSSTDTQYFGPGTRLTVL.